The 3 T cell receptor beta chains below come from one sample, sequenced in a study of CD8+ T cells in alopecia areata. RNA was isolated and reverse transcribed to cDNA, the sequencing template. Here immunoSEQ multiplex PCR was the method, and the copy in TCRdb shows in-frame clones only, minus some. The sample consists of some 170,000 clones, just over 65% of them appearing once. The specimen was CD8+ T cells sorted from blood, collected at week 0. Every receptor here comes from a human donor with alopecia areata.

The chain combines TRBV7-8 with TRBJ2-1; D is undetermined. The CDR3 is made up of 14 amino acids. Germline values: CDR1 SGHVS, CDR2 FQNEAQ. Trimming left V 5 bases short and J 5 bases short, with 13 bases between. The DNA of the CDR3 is TGTGCCAGCAGCCTTGACCTACCCCACAATGAGCAGTTCTTC. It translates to CASSLDLPHNEQFF.

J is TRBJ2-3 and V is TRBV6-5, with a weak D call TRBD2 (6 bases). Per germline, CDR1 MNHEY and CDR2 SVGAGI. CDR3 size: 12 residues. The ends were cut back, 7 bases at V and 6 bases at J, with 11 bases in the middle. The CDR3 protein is CASIGGPDTQYF. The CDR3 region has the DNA TGTGCCAGCATAGGAGGGCCTGATACGCAGTATTTT.

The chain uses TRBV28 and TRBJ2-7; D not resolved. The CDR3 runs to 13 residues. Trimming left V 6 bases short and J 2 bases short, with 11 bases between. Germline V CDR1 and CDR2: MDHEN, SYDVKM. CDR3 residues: CASSLAETYEQYF. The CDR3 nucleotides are TGTGCCAGCAGCCTGGCTGAGACCTACGAGCAGTACTTC.